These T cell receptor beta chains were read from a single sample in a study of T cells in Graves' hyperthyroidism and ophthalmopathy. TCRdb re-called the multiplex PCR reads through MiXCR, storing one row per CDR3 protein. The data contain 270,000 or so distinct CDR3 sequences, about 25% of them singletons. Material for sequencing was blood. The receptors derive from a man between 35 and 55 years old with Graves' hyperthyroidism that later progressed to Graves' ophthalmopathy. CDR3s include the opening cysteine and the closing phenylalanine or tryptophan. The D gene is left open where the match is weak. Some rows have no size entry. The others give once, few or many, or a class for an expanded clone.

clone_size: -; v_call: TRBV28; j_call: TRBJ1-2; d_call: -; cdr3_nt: TGTGCCAGCAGTTTACCTACAGACCCCGGACACGGTCATGGCTACACCTTC; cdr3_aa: CASSLPTDPGHGHGYTF
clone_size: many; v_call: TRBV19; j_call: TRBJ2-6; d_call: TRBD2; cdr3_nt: TGTGCCAGTAGTATTGGGCGGGAGCGGTACGGGGCCAACGTCCTGACTTTC; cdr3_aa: CASSIGRERYGANVLTF
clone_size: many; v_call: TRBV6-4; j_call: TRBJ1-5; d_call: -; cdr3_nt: TGTGCCAGCAGAAAGGGACACCGAGGAATTCAGCCCCAGCATTTT; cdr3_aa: CASRKGHRGIQPQHF
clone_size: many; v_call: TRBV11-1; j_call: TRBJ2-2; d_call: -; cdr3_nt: TGTGCCAGCAGCACCTTGGGAACCGGGGAGCTGTTTTTT; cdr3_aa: CASSTLGTGELFF
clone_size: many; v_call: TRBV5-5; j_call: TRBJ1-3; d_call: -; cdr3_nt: TGTGCCAGCAGCTTGGACCGGTATGGAAACACCATATATTTT; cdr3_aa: CASSLDRYGNTIYF
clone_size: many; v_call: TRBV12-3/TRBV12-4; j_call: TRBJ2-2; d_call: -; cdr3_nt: TGTGCCAGCACCCCGGGGAGTGGCGGGGAGCTGTTTTTT; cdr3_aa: CASTPGSGGELFF
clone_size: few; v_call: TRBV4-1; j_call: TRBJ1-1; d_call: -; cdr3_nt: TGCGCCAGCAGCCAAGTCGCTGTGGGGGGGCGCGGGACTGAAGCTTTCTTT; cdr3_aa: CASSQVAVGGRGTEAFF
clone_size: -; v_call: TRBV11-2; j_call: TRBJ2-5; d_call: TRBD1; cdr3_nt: TGTGCCAGCAGCTCTCACCGGACAGGCCAAGAGACCCAGTACTTC; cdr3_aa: CASSSHRTGQETQYF
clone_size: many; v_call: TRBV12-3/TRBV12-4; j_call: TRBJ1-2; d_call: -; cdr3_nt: TGTGCCAGCATCCCGGGACCCCGCTATGGCTACACCTTC; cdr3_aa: CASIPGPRYGYTF
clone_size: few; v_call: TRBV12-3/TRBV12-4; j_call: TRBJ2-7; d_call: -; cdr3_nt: TGTGCCAGCAGTTTTTCTGGCGAGCAGTACTTC; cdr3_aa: CASSFSGEQYF
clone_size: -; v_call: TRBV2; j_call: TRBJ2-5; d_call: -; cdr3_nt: TGTGCCAGCAGCTCCCTCGACTGGGGCCAAGAGACCCAGTACTTC; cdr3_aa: CASSSLDWGQETQYF
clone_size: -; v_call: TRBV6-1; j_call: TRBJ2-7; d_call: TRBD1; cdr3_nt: TGTGCCAGCAGTGTTAACCTGGGACAGGGGGGCTACGAGCAGTACTTC; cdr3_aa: CASSVNLGQGGYEQYF
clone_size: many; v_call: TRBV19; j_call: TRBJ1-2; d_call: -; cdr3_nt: TGTGCCAGTAACCCGACAGCTTCCTATGGCTACACCTTC; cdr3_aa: CASNPTASYGYTF
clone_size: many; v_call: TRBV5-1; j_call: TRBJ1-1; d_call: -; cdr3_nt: TGCGCCAGCAGCTTGGAGATCACAGCCCGGGGGAACACTGAAGCTTTCTTT; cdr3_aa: CASSLEITARGNTEAFF
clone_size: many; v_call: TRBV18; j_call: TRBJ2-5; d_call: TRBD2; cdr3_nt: TGTGCCAGCTCACCAACGGCTAGCGGGGGGCAAGAGACCCAGTACTTC; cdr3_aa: CASSPTASGGQETQYF
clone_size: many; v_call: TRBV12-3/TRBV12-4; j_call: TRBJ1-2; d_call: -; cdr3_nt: TGTGCCAGCAGTTTAAGGGGAATGAGCTATGGCTACACCTTC; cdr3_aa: CASSLRGMSYGYTF
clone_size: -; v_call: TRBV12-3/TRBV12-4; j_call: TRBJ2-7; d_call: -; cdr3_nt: TGTGCCAGCAGTTTAGACGAGGGGGCGGGGGAGCAGTACTTC; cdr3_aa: CASSLDEGAGEQYF
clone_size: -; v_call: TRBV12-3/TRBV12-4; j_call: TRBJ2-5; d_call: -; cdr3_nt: TGTGCCAGCAGCTCACGGTGGGGCCAAGAGACCCAGTACTTC; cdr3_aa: CASSSRWGQETQYF
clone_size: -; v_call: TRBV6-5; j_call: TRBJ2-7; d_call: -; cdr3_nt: TGTGCCAGCAGTTACTCGTGGGACACCGCTGGAGAGCAGTACTTC; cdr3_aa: CASSYSWDTAGEQYF
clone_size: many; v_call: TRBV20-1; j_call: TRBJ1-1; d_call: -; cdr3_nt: TGCAGTGCTCGAATCACAGAAACCGGGGGTGAAGCTTTCTTT; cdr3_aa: CSARITETGGEAFF
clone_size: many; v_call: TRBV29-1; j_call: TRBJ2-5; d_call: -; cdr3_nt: TGCAGCGTTGAATGGGAGTTGAGGGAGACCCAGTACTTC; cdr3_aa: CSVEWELRETQYF
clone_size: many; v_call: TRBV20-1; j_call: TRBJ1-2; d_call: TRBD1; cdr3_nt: TGCAGTGCTAGCAGGGGGGACAACTCTAACTATGGCTACACCTTC; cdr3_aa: CSASRGDNSNYGYTF
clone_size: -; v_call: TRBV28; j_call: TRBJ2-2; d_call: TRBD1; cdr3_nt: TGTGCCAGCAGTTATGGGACAGGGGACACCGGGGAGCTGTTTTTT; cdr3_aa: CASSYGTGDTGELFF
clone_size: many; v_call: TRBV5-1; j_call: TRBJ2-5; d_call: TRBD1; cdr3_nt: TGCGCCAGCAGACCCGCCGGGACAGGGAAGGAGACCCAGTACTTC; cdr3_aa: CASRPAGTGKETQYF
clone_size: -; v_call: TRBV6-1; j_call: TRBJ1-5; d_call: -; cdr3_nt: TGTGCCACCAGTGAACTCAGGGGTGGGTTTGGCAATCAGCCCCAGCATTTT; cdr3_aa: CATSELRGGFGNQPQHF
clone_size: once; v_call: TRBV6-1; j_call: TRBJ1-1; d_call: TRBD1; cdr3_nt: TGTGCCAGCAGTGAGGGCCCAGGGGGTTACACTGAAGCTTTCTTT; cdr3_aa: CASSEGPGGYTEAFF
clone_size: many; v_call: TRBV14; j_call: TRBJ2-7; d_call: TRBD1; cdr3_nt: TGTGCCAGCAGCCACCCTGACAGGGCTTACGAGCAGTACTTC; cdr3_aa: CASSHPDRAYEQYF
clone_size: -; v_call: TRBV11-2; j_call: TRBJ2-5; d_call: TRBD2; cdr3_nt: TGTGCCAGCAGCTTAGGGCGGGGGGGAAACTTGGAGACCCAGTACTTC; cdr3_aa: CASSLGRGGNLETQYF
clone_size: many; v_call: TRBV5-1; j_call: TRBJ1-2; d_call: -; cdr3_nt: TGCGCCAGCAGCCGGGGGGTCGGGGATGGCTACACCTTC; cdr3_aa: CASSRGVGDGYTF
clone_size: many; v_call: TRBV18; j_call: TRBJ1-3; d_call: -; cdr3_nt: TGTGCCAGCTCACCCCCAGAAAGGGCTGGAGGAAACACCATATATTTT; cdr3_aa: CASSPPERAGGNTIYF
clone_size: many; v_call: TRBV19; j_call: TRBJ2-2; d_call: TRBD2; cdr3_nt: TGTGCCAGTAGTAGCGGGAGTCGGACCGGGGAGCTGTTTTTT; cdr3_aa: CASSSGSRTGELFF
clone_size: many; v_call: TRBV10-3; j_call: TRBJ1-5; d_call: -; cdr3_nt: TGTGCCATCAGTGAGGCTAACCCAAGTTATCAGCCCCAGCATTTT; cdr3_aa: CAISEANPSYQPQHF
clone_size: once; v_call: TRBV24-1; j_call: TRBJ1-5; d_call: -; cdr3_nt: TGTGCCACCAGTGATTTGCCAAATAGCAATCAGCCCCAGCATTTT; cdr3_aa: CATSDLPNSNQPQHF
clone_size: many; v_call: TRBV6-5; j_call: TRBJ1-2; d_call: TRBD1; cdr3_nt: TGTGCCAGCAGTTCCGGGACAGGGGGATCAAACTATGGCTACACCTTC; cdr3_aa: CASSSGTGGSNYGYTF
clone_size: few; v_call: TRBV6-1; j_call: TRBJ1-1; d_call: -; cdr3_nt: TGTGCCAGCAGTGAAGGGGGCGCGTTAACTGAAGCTTTCTTT; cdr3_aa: CASSEGGALTEAFF
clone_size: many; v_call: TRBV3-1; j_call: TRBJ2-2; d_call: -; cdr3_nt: TGTGCCAGCAGCCAATCCGGGAACACCGGGGAGCTGTTTTTT; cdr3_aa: CASSQSGNTGELFF
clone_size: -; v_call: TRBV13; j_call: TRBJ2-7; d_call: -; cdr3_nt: TGTGCCAGCAGCTTCGGGACAATACAGGTGTACGAGCAGTACTTC; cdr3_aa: CASSFGTIQVYEQYF
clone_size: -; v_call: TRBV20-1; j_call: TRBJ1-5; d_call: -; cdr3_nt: TGCAGTGCTAGAGTCGCAGGGGAGGCGCGGTATCAGCCCCAGCATTTT; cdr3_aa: CSARVAGEARYQPQHF
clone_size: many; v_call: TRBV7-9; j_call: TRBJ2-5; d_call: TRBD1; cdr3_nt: TGTGCCAGCAGCCCTTTCCCGACAGGGGGAGAGACCCAGTACTTC; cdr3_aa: CASSPFPTGGETQYF
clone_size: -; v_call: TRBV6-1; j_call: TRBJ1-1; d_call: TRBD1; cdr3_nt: TGTGCCAGCGGGGGGAGGAAGGGGGCCGGCACTGAAGCTTTCTTT; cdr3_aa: CASGGRKGAGTEAFF
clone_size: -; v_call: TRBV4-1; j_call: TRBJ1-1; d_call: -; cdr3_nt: TGCGCCAGCAGCCAAGGCGGAGGGTTATCTTTGAACACTGAAGCTTTCTTT; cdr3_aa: CASSQGGGLSLNTEAFF
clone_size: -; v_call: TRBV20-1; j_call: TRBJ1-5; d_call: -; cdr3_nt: TGCAGTGCTAAACCCTACAATCAGCCCCAGCATTTT; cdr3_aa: CSAKPYNQPQHF
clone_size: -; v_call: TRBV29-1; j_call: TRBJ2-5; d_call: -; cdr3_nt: TGCAGCGTTGAGGGGCGGTTTACGGAGACCCAGTACTTC; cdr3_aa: CSVEGRFTETQYF
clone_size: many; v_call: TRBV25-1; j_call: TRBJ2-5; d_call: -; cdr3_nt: TGTGCCAGCAGTGATCCCCTCAGAGTTCAAGAGACCCAGTACTTC; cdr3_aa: CASSDPLRVQETQYF
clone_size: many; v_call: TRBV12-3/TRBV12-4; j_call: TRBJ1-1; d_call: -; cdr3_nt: TGTGCCAGCAGTCTGTGGACCGGGAAGGGTGAAGCTTTCTTT; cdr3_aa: CASSLWTGKGEAFF